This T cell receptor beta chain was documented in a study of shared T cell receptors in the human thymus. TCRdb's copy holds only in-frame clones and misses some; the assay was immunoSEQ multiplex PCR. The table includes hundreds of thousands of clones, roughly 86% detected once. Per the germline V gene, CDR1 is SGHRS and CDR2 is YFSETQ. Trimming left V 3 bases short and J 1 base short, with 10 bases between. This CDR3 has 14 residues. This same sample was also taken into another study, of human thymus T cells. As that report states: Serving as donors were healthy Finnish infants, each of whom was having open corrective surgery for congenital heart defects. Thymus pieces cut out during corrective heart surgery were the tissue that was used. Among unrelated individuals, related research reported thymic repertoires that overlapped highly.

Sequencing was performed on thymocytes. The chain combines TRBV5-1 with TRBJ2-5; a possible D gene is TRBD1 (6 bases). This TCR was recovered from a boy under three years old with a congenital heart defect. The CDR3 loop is CASSSGQLQETQYF. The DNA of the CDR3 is TGCGCCAGCAGCTCTGGACAGCTCCAAGAGACCCAGTACTTC. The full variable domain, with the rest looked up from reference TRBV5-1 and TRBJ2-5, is KAGVTQTPRYLIKTRGQQVTLSCSPISGHRSVSWYQQTPGQGLQFLFEYFSETQRNKGNFPGRFSGRQFSNSRSEMNVSTLELGDSALYLCASSSGQLQETQYFGPGTRLLVL.